The next 13 T cell receptor beta chains were all read from a single sample in a study of blood T cell repertoires in COVID-19. Sequencing was performed with immunoSEQ multiplex PCR; in TCRdb, only in-frame clones are kept and a portion is missing. The table includes over 200,000 clones, 88% detected once. The sample consisted of peripheral blood. Every receptor here comes from a woman aged 60-75 years with acute or convalescent COVID-19.

The chain has TRBV7-6 and TRBJ2-1; D remains unclear. The CDR3 loop spans 16 amino acids. Germline CDR1 is SGHVS and CDR2 is FNYEAQ. V was cut by 2 bases and J by 0 bases, with 11 bases left in between. The CDR3 here is CASSLFPSSSYNEQFF. In DNA, the CDR3 is TGTGCCAGCAGCTTATTCCCCTCGAGCTCCTACAATGAGCAGTTCTTC.

This clone has a single count. V is TRBV7-3 and J is TRBJ2-6; 9 nucleotides align to TRBD1. The CDR3 has 18 amino acids. After removal of 2 bases from V and 0 bases from J, the junction contained 5 bases not matched to a gene. CDR1 and CDR2 (germline): SGHTA, FQGTGA. CDR3 in DNA: TGTGCCAGCAGCTTATCCGGGACAGGGAGCTCTGGGGCCAACGTCCTGACTTTC. Its protein product is CASSLSGTGSSGANVLTF.

J is TRBJ2-3 and V is TRBV28; the D gene is possibly TRBD2 (5 bases). The CDR3 consists of 16 residues. The germline CDR1 and CDR2 sequences are MDHEN and SYDVKM. Trimming left V 0 bases short and J 7 bases short, with 17 bases between. The CDR3 sequence: CASSLWSTHPGNTQYF. CDR3 bases: TGTGCCAGCAGTTTATGGTCCACACACCCGGGAAATACGCAGTATTTT.

This clone occurred once. The V gene is TRBV28, the J gene TRBJ1-1; D may be TRBD1 (6 bases). Trimming shortened V by 1 base and J by 0 bases, and 9 bases separated the two germline ends. The CDR3 runs to 15 residues. Per the germline V gene, CDR1 is MDHEN and CDR2 is SYDVKM. For the CDR3, the DNA is TGTGCCAGCAGTTTATTCACAGGGATGAACACTGAAGCTTTCTTT. Residues: CASSLFTGMNTEAFF.

The chain combines TRBV5-6 with TRBJ2-2; TRBD1 matches at 12 bases. The V gene end was trimmed by 4 bases and the J gene end by 3 bases; junction bases not matched to a gene: 7. Germline CDR1 reads SGHDT; CDR2 reads YYEEEE. The CDR3 sequence is 17 residues long. CDR3 region: CASSPGTGGKYTGELFF. The CDR3 DNA follows: TGTGCCAGCAGCCCCGGGACAGGGGGCAAGTACACCGGGGAGCTGTTTTTT.

The J gene is TRBJ2-1, the V gene TRBV30; the D is unclear. Per germline, CDR1 GTSNPN and CDR2 SVGIG (reference sequence). The CDR3 is 12 amino acids. V lost 0 bases and J lost 12, with 12 bases in between. The CDR3 region has the DNA TGTGCCTGGAGTGTACTGCGGCCCGGGCAGTTCTTC. This translates into CAWSVLRPGQFF.

V gene TRBV6-5 combines with J gene TRBJ1-1; maybe TRBD1 (5 bases). There are 13 residues in the CDR3. CDR1 MNHEY and CDR2 SVGAGI come from the germline V gene. V lost 6 bases, J lost 3 bases, and 11 bases lay in between. The CDR3 sequence is CASSRGGDTEAFF. DNA for the CDR3: TGTGCCAGCAGCCGGGGAGGGGACACTGAAGCTTTCTTT.

The chain has TRBV11-2 and TRBJ2-5, with 10 bases that match TRBD1. This CDR3 has 15 residues. The germline V gene encodes CDR1 SGHAT and CDR2 FQNNGV. After removal of 5 bases from V and 7 bases from J, the junction contained 10 bases not matched to a gene. This chain's CDR3 is CASSRTGGEVGTQYF. CDR3 nucleotide sequence: TGTGCCAGCAGCCGGACAGGGGGGGAGGTCGGGACCCAGTACTTC.

The CDR3 DNA reads as TGCGCCAGCAGCCAACAGCCCGGGACAGGGCACTACGAGCAGTACTTC. It specifies CASSQQPGTGHYEQYF. The chain recombines TRBV4-1 with TRBJ2-7; TRBD1 matches 9 bases. With V trimmed by 2 bases and J by 3 bases, 8 bases remained unmatched. The CDR3 sequence is 16 residues long. Germline V gene sequence: CDR1 MGHRA, CDR2 YSYEKL.

The rearrangement joins TRBV7-9 to TRBJ1-2, with D maybe TRBD1 (6 bases). CDR1 and CDR2 from the germline V gene are SEHNR and FQNEAQ (reference sequence). Trimming removed 3 bases from V and 2 bases from J, with 13 bases in between. The CDR3 runs 15 residues. CDR3 sequence: CASSFTDRGNYGYTF. CDR3 DNA: TGTGCCAGCAGCTTTACGGACAGAGGAAACTATGGCTACACCTTC.

The genes are TRBV2 and TRBJ2-3, with 11 bases lining up with TRBD2. The CDR3 has 14 amino acids. V trimming: 6 bases; J trimming: 5 bases; junction bases outside the gene matches: 4. The germline CDR1 and CDR2 sequences are SNHLY and FYNNEI. In DNA, the CDR3 is TGTGCCAGCAGATTACTAGCGGGGGAAGATACGCAGTATTTT. It encodes CASRLLAGEDTQYF.

This chain connects TRBV12-5 to TRBJ2-6; a weak D match, TRBD2 (5 bases). CDR3 length: 15 amino acids. Trimming shortened V by 6 bases and J by 3 bases, and 12 bases separated the two germline ends. Per the germline V gene, CDR1 is LGHNT and CDR2 is FRNRAP. The CDR3 DNA sequence: TGTGCTAGTGGGGTAACTAGTGGTGGGGCCAACGTCCTGACTTTC. This gives the protein CASGVTSGGANVLTF.

This clone appeared a single time. This chain joins TRBV18 and TRBJ2-4; 9 nucleotides line up with TRBD1. The CDR3 consists of 17 residues. Germline V gene sequence: CDR1 KGHSH, CDR2 LQKENI. J was trimmed by 2 bases and V by 5 bases; bases with no gene match: 10. The CDR3 protein is CASSTDAYRGPKNIQYF. The DNA of the CDR3 is TGTGCCAGCTCAACAGACGCCTACAGGGGGCCCAAAAACATTCAGTACTTC.